The 12 T cell receptor beta chains below come from one sample, sequenced in a study of cytomegalovirus exposure and HLA in healthy donors. Use of 60 Vbeta and 13 Jbeta primers characterized the PCR. The data were produced by immunoSEQ multiplex PCR, yet TCRdb's version contains in-frame clones alone and is incomplete. The sample includes 160,000 or so clones, 75% to 90% of them seen just once. Sequencing was carried out using PBMCs. The receptors here all came from a man aged 50-60 years in good health and CMV-seropositive.

The chain has TRBV5-1 and TRBJ2-3, with 11 bases that match TRBD2. J was trimmed by 7 bases and V by 0 bases; bases with no gene match: 4. Germline V gives CDR1 SGHRS, CDR2 YFSETQ. The CDR3 loop spans 15 amino acids. The DNA for the CDR3 is TGCGCCAGCAGCTTGGGACTAGCGGGGCTCAATACGCAGTATTTT. It yields the protein CASSLGLAGLNTQYF.

The J gene is TRBJ2-7, the V gene TRBV5-5; possibly TRBD1 for D (6 bases). V lost 4 bases, J lost 6 bases, and 17 bases lay in between. Germline loops: CDR1 SGHKS, CDR2 YYEKEE (reference sequence). The CDR3 has 14 amino acids. CDR3 DNA sequence: TGTGCCAGCAGCCTAGAACGAGCAGGGGTCGAGCAGTACTTC. It is translated as CASSLERAGVEQYF. The variable domain in full, completed from reference TRBV5-5 and TRBJ2-7, reads DAGVTQSPTHLIKTRGQQVTLRCSPISGHKSVSWYQQVLGQGPQFIFQYYEKEERGRGNFPDRFSARQFPNYSSELNVNALLLGDSALYLCASSLERAGVEQYFGPGTRLTVT.

Of note for this clone: Other DNA sequences in this sample translate to the same CDR3. This chain uses TRBV2 with TRBJ1-6; TRBD1 matches 8 bases. The ends lost 7 bases at V and 13 bases at J; junction bases unmatched: 18. From germline, CDR1 is SNHLY and CDR2 FYNNEI. There are 16 residues in the CDR3. The CDR3 sequence is CASINRAGTGASPLHF. The CDR3, as DNA: TGTGCCAGCATTAATCGAGCCGGGACAGGCGCTTCGCCCCTCCACTTT.

The chain links TRBV29-1 to TRBJ1-2; D gene unclear. This CDR3 is 13 amino acids long. Between the trimmed V and J ends, which lost 3 bases and 5 bases, there was a span of 13 bases. CDR1 SQVTM and CDR2 ANQGSEA come from the germline V gene. CDR3 protein: CSVDDKGVYGYTF. The CDR3 DNA reads TGCAGCGTTGACGACAAGGGAGTATATGGCTACACCTTC.

This clone was picked up one time. The chain joins TRBV29-1 to TRBJ2-7; TRBD1 matches at 9 bases. Germline V gene lookup returns CDR1 SQVTM and CDR2 ANQGSEA. V lost 4 bases to trimming and J lost 6 bases; unmatched junction nucleotides: 7. The CDR3 extends over 13 amino acids. CDR3 nucleotide sequence: TGCAGCGTTGTACCGGGACAGGGTGGCGAGCAGTACTTC. Translation: CSVVPGQGGEQYF.

The V gene is TRBV28, the J gene TRBJ2-2; D is unresolved. Trimming removed 5 bases at V and 0 bases at J, with 7 bases between. The CDR3 extends over 14 amino acids. Germline lookup yields CDR1 MDHEN and CDR2 SYDVKM. The CDR3, as DNA: TGTGCCAGCAGTGCCCACACGAACACCGGGGAGCTGTTTTTT. This gives the protein CASSAHTNTGELFF.

The chain links TRBV5-1 to TRBJ2-5; the D gene is possibly TRBD1 (5 bases). Judging by the DNA end, TRBJ2-7 fits better; the J call may be wrong. The CDR3 is made up of 14 amino acids. Germline lookup yields CDR1 SGHRS and CDR2 YFSETQ. CDR3 nucleotide sequence: TGCGCCAGCAGCGGGCCAGACAGAACCTACGAGCAGTACTTC. This codes for CASSGPDRTYEQYF.

The chain carries TRBV2 and TRBJ1-1; 7 bases are a match to TRBD1. Losses at the gene ends were 7 bases for V and 5 bases for J; bases not matched to a gene: 10. Germline V CDR1 and CDR2: SNHLY, FYNNEI. CDR3 size: 14 residues. The CDR3 DNA follows: TGTGCCAGCACTTACAGGGGCACGGGGACTGAAGCTTTCTTT. This translates into CASTYRGTGTEAFF.

A few counts support this clone. This rearrangement joins TRBV6-1 to TRBJ1-5; 7 nucleotides line up with TRBD1. CDR3 length: 14 amino acids. Germline V lookup: CDR1 MNHNS, CDR2 SASEGT. V lost 6 bases and J lost 8; bases outside the gene matches: 10. CDR3 sequence (DNA): TGTGCCAGCAGCCGGGACAGCATCCTTGAGCCCCAGCATTTT. It codes for CASSRDSILEPQHF.

V is TRBV6-5 and J is TRBJ1-4, with TRBD1 as a possible D gene (5 bases). CDR1 MNHEY and CDR2 SVGAGI come from the germline V gene. Trimming pared 7 bases from V and 11 bases from J, leaving 20 bases between. The CDR3 has 14 amino acids. The CDR3 loop is CASTPGRAGRKLFF. The CDR3 nucleotides are TGTGCCAGCACTCCCGGTAGGGCAGGGAGGAAACTGTTTTTT.

The J gene is TRBJ1-3, the V gene TRBV6-5; 9 nucleotides agree with TRBD1. This CDR3 is 16 amino acids long. With 2 bases clipped from V and 3 bases from J, the junction kept 5 bases outside the gene matches. The V gene's germline CDR1 is MNHEY and CDR2 SVGAGI. CDR3 residues: CASSYTDRGGGNTIYF. DNA of the CDR3: TGTGCCAGCAGTTACACGGACAGGGGTGGTGGAAACACCATATATTTT.

This sequence joins TRBV28 and TRBJ2-6, with D perhaps TRBD2 (5 bases). The germline CDR1 and CDR2 sequences are MDHEN and SYDVKM. Deletions cut 1 base from V and 4 bases from J, with 8 bases between. The CDR3 contains 15 residues. The CDR3 coding sequence is TGTGCCAGCAGTTTATTCGGGATCGGGGCCAACGTCCTGACTTTC. Its translation is CASSLFGIGANVLTF.